The 4 T cell receptor beta chains listed next were all sequenced from one sample in a study of blood T cell repertoires in COVID-19. Measured with immunoSEQ multiplex PCR; TCRdb has only the in-frame clones, and not every one. The sample shows about 160,000 clones, over 80% of them seen only once. Source material: peripheral blood. These receptors all come from a woman aged 60 to 75 with acute or convalescent COVID-19.

The rearrangement joins TRBV7-2 to TRBJ1-2; TRBD1 agrees at 10 bases. Unmatched junction bases numbered 1, after V lost 3 bases and J lost 0 bases. Germline V gene lookup returns CDR1 SGHTA and CDR2 FQGNSA. CDR3 length equals 15 residues. The DNA for the CDR3 is TGTGCCAGCAGCTTGACAGGGGGCGCTAACTATGGCTACACCTTC. Encoded protein: CASSLTGGANYGYTF.

This chain uses TRBV6-5 with TRBJ2-7; 7 nucleotides align to TRBD2. This CDR3 comprises 13 residues. V shed 7 bases and J 9 bases; nucleotides not matched to a gene: 12. Germline loops: CDR1 MNHEY, CDR2 SVGAGI. This chain's CDR3 is CASKGPGRAGQYF. The CDR3 region has the DNA TGTGCCAGCAAGGGGCCAGGGAGGGCTGGGCAGTACTTC.

The rearrangement joins TRBV4-2 to TRBJ1-1; D possibly corresponds to TRBD1 (5 bases). The germline V and J ends were trimmed by 0 bases and 0 bases, with 11 bases remaining between them. Germline V gene lookup returns CDR1 LGHNA and CDR2 YNFKEQ. This CDR3 region has 16 residues. DNA of the CDR3: TGTGCCAGCAGCCAAGATTCGCGGGACCTGAACACTGAAGCTTTCTTT. Translation: CASSQDSRDLNTEAFF.

The V gene is TRBV9, the J gene TRBJ2-1; D might be TRBD2 (6 bases). Germline lookup yields CDR1 SGDLS and CDR2 YYNGEE. The ends were cut back, 4 bases at V and 6 bases at J, with 14 bases in the middle. This CDR3 spans 14 amino acids. The CDR3 here is CASSLDQGLNEQFF. Written as DNA, the CDR3 is TGTGCCAGCAGCTTGGACCAGGGACTCAATGAGCAGTTCTTC. Based on the CDR3 plus reference TRBV9 and TRBJ2-1, the full variable domain is DSGVTQTPKHLITATGQRVTLRCSPRSGDLSVYWYQQSLDQGLQFLIQYYNGEERAKGNILERFSAQQFPDLHSELNLSSLELGDSALYFCASSLDQGLNEQFFGPGTRLTVL.